The 2 T cell receptor beta chains listed next were all sequenced from one sample in a study of type 1 and type 2 diabetes patients. The PCR template was genomic DNA. Amplification of the beta chain CDR3 used 30 forward and 13 reverse multiplex primers. Each CDR3 protein gets one entry after TCRdb re-called the multiplex PCR reads with MiXCR. The repertoire holds fewer than 300,000 distinct CDR3 sequences, roughly 50% seen once, with roughly 15% in the top ten. The sequencing sample was made of peripheral blood mononuclear cells (PBMCs). The origin of the receptors is a man aged 18-30 years with type 2 diabetes.

The chain links TRBV28 to TRBJ2-7, with D perhaps TRBD2 (7 bases). Germline V CDR1 and CDR2: MDHEN, SYDVKM. The CDR3 runs to 14 residues. The V and J ends lost 5 bases and 4 bases respectively, with 15 bases between them. The CDR3 DNA reads TGTGCCAGCAGTGAAGTAGGGGGACTATACGAGCAGTACTTC. This codes for CASSEVGGLYEQYF. The whole variable domain, remainder taken from reference TRBV28 and TRBJ2-7, is DVKVTQSSRYLVKRTGEKVFLECVQDMDHENMFWYRQDPGLGLRLIYFSYDVKMKEKGDIPEGYSVSREKKERFSLILESASTNQTSMYLCASSEVGGLYEQYFGPGTRLTVT.

This clonotype has only a few counts. The chain carries TRBV27 and TRBJ1-2; maybe TRBD1 (5 bases). The germline V gene encodes CDR1 MNHEY and CDR2 SMNVEV (reference sequence). The length of the CDR3 is 14 residues. Trimming left V 4 bases short and J 6 bases short, with 15 bases between. The CDR3 sequence: CASSSYGAGDGYTF. The CDR3 DNA sequence: TGTGCCAGCAGTTCTTATGGGGCGGGGGATGGCTACACCTTC.